These 9 T cell receptor beta chains originate from one sample sequenced in a study of T cell repertoires in cytomegalovirus infection. TCRdb re-called the reads through MiXCR, storing one row per CDR3 protein. The table records about 680,000 distinct CDR3 sequences, less than 25% of them present only once. Sequenced input: CD8+ T cells from PBMCs. All receptors come from a human donor in good health (CMV status not recorded). Some clones in this sample may be carry-over from other donors' samples.

V gene TRBV29-1 combines with J gene TRBJ2-1; TRBD1 aligns across 9 bases. Germline V gives CDR1 SQVTM, CDR2 ANQGSEA. Unmatched junction bases numbered 10, after V lost 1 base and J lost 0 bases. The CDR3 is 18 residues long. The CDR3 sequence: CSVEAIQGARLSYNEQFF. The CDR3 bases are TGCAGCGTTGAAGCCATACAGGGGGCCCGACTCTCCTACAATGAGCAGTTCTTC.

Many counts were recorded for this clonotype. The rearrangement joins TRBV6-2 or TRBV6-3 to TRBJ1-1; D is uncertain. Trimming removed 2 bases from V and 5 bases from J, with 9 bases in between. Germline assignment: CDR1 MNHEY and CDR2 SVGEGT. The CDR3 runs 13 residues. The CDR3 region has the DNA TGTGCCAGCAGTTACATCGGGGATACTGAAGCTTTCTTT. Its protein product is CASSYIGDTEAFF.

This clonotype showed up just a few times. The V and J genes are TRBV7-8 and TRBJ2-4, with D hard to call. Germline V gene lookup returns CDR1 SGHVS and CDR2 FQNEAQ. The V end was cut by 5 bases, the J end by 8 bases, with 16 bases between. The CDR3 length is 14 residues. DNA of the CDR3: TGTGCCAGCAGCCGAAACCCCGACTCGGACATTCAGTACTTC. This codes for CASSRNPDSDIQYF.

This clonotype showed up many times. The chain recombines TRBV7-6 with TRBJ2-2; tentative D call: TRBD2 (5 bases). The CDR3 is 15 amino acids. Germline V gives CDR1 SGHVS, CDR2 FNYEAQ. Trimming took 3 bases from V and 4 from J, leaving 12 bases between them. CDR3 amino acids: CASSLRLEGTGELFF. The DNA of the CDR3 is TGTGCCAGCAGCTTGAGACTCGAGGGCACCGGGGAGCTGTTTTTT.

The rearrangement links TRBV28 to TRBJ2-7, with D hard to call. The germline V gene has CDR1 MDHEN and CDR2 SYDVKM. V was cut by 5 bases and J by 7 bases, with 18 bases left in between. This CDR3 has 14 amino acids. CDR3 DNA sequence: TGTGCCAGCAGTCCCGTCCCCTGGAACGAAGAGCAGTACGTC. Protein product: CASSPVPWNEEQYV.

The gene calls are TRBV11-2 and TRBJ2-3, with D unresolved. The CDR3 is 12 residues long. Trimming cost V 7 bases and J 4 bases, with 9 bases left between them. Germline V gives CDR1 SGHAT, CDR2 FQNNGV. The DNA of the CDR3 is TGTGCCAGCACCCATCGCGCAGATACGCAGTATTTT. Protein product: CASTHRADTQYF.

This clonotype was detected ten times or more. The chain employs TRBV7-9 and TRBJ1-2; TRBD1 aligns across 7 bases. Germline V gene sequence: CDR1 SEHNR, CDR2 FQNEAQ (reference sequence). The CDR3 loop spans 15 amino acids. J was trimmed by 7 bases and V by 4 bases; bases with no gene match: 12. The CDR3 loop is CASSSTGVGIPGYTF. CDR3 nucleotides: TGTGCCAGCAGCTCAACAGGGGTCGGTATTCCTGGCTACACCTTC.

This clonotype has ten or more counts. The DNA for the CDR3 is TGTGCCAATAGCGGGGGGCCGAACACCGGGGAGCTGTTTTTT. The encoded protein is CANSGGPNTGELFF. The chain links TRBV7-2 to TRBJ2-2, with 10 nucleotides matching TRBD2. Germline values: CDR1 SGHTA, CDR2 FQGNSA. This CDR3 contains 14 residues. V dropped 10 bases and J dropped 0; count of bases not matched to a gene: 2.

This clonotype was seen many times. The J gene is TRBJ1-1, the V gene TRBV6-2 or TRBV6-3; D unresolved. The V end lost 7 bases, the J end lost 1 base, and 4 bases lay between the germline ends. Per the germline V gene, CDR1 is MNHEY and CDR2 is SVGEGT. CDR3 length: 11 residues. In DNA, the CDR3 is TGTGCCAGCATTGCGAACACTGAAGCTTTCTTT. It specifies CASIANTEAFF.